A single T cell receptor beta chain is shown here with its context. Its matching antigen is unknown. The sample originates from a study of regulatory dendritic cells for organ transplantation. The study, taken as a whole, reports: Among resting subsets, memory CD8+ cells contained the most alloreactive clonotypes. Between individuals, the alloreactive memory CD8+ T cell pool differed considerably. Naive CD4+ and CD8+ repertoires were highly diverse; memory CD8+ was most oligoclonal.

The CDR3 covers 11 residues. Germline assignment: CDR1 LNHNV and CDR2 YYDKDF (reference sequence). V was shortened by 3 bases and J by 9 bases, with 6 bases between the two germline ends. Profiling relied on immunoSEQ multiplex PCR, and the TCRdb table lists in-frame clones only, not all of them. The repertoire consists of around 30,000 clones, with about four fifths occurring once and the leading ten covering around 0.4%. Sequenced input: naive CD8+ T cells from blood. Documented subset: CD45RA+ naive T cells. The clonotype was recovered from a human donor in good health. The V call is TRBV15, the J call TRBJ2-1; perhaps TRBD1 as D (5 bases). The CDR3 is CATSRQGEQFF. The CDR3 DNA sequence: TGTGCCACCAGCAGGCAGGGTGAGCAGTTCTTC.